These T cell receptor beta chains were read from a single sample in a study of blood T cell repertoires in COVID-19. Generated by immunoSEQ multiplex PCR, the TCRdb table keeps only in-frame clones and is missing some. The sample holds approximately 170,000 clones, roughly 85% seen once. Sequencing was carried out using peripheral blood. Receptors originate from a woman older than 75 with active or convalescent COVID-19. Each CDR3 is given with its conserved first and last residue. The order of the fields is V gene, J gene, D gene, CDR3 length, clone size, CDR3 DNA, CDR3 protein. A D gene is named only where the DNA matches it firmly. Clone size appears in some rows only: once, few, many, or a class for an expanded clone.

v_call: TRBV9
j_call: TRBJ2-3
d_call: TRBD2
cdr3_length: 15
clone_size: .
cdr3_nt: TGTGCCAGCAGCGGGACTAGCGGTAGCACAGATACGCAGTATTTT
cdr3_aa: CASSGTSGSTDTQYF

v_call: TRBV12-3/TRBV12-4
j_call: TRBJ1-1
d_call: .
cdr3_length: 12
clone_size: .
cdr3_nt: TGTGCCAGCAGCCCCAGGGGTACTGAAGCTTTCTTT
cdr3_aa: CASSPRGTEAFF

v_call: TRBV28
j_call: TRBJ1-2
d_call: .
cdr3_length: 14
clone_size: .
cdr3_nt: TGTGCCAGCAGCCGACGCCAAGCTGCAGGGGGCTACACCTTC
cdr3_aa: CASSRRQAAGGYTF

v_call: TRBV28
j_call: TRBJ1-3
d_call: .
cdr3_length: 15
clone_size: once
cdr3_nt: TGTGCCAGCAGTTTATCGGTCCTAGGGGGACACACCATATATTTT
cdr3_aa: CASSLSVLGGHTIYF

v_call: TRBV2
j_call: TRBJ1-2
d_call: TRBD1
cdr3_length: 14
clone_size: .
cdr3_nt: TGTGCCAGCACTGAGGACAGGGGAGTCTATGGCTACACCTTC
cdr3_aa: CASTEDRGVYGYTF

v_call: TRBV5-1
j_call: TRBJ2-5
d_call: TRBD2
cdr3_length: 15
clone_size: .
cdr3_nt: TGCGCCAGCAGCCCAAGCGGGAGGGCCGATGAGACCCAGTACTTC
cdr3_aa: CASSPSGRADETQYF

v_call: TRBV3-1/TRBV3-2
j_call: TRBJ1-6
d_call: .
cdr3_length: 15
clone_size: .
cdr3_nt: TGTGCCAGCAGCCAAGAAGACCGAGGGAATTCACCCCTCCACTTT
cdr3_aa: CASSQEDRGNSPLHF

v_call: TRBV30
j_call: TRBJ1-1
d_call: .
cdr3_length: 12
clone_size: .
cdr3_nt: TGTGCCTGGAATGACGGGGGAACTGAAGCTTTCTTT
cdr3_aa: CAWNDGGTEAFF

v_call: TRBV6-5
j_call: TRBJ2-7
d_call: .
cdr3_length: 14
clone_size: few
cdr3_nt: TGTGCCACGGGACGGGACTCCTCCCCGCACGAGCAGTACTTC
cdr3_aa: CATGRDSSPHEQYF

v_call: TRBV29-1
j_call: TRBJ2-3
d_call: TRBD2
cdr3_length: 14
clone_size: .
cdr3_nt: TGCAGCGTTGAGTGGACTAGTCTCACAGATACGCAGTATTTT
cdr3_aa: CSVEWTSLTDTQYF

v_call: TRBV5-1
j_call: TRBJ1-2
d_call: TRBD1
cdr3_length: 15
clone_size: .
cdr3_nt: TGCGCCAGCAGCCGGATGACAGGGACTAACTATGGCTACACCTTC
cdr3_aa: CASSRMTGTNYGYTF

v_call: TRBV7-9
j_call: TRBJ2-2
d_call: .
cdr3_length: 16
clone_size: .
cdr3_nt: TGTGCCAGCAGCACTTACACAGGGAGGGCAACCGGGGAGCTGTTTTTT
cdr3_aa: CASSTYTGRATGELFF

v_call: TRBV18
j_call: TRBJ1-1
d_call: .
cdr3_length: 16
clone_size: once
cdr3_nt: TGTGCCAGCCACCCGGGACGGGGGTCACCTATCGCTGAAGCTTTCTTT
cdr3_aa: CASHPGRGSPIAEAFF

v_call: TRBV19
j_call: TRBJ2-1
d_call: TRBD2
cdr3_length: 15
clone_size: .
cdr3_nt: TGTGCCAGTTCCCGGGACTACGTTTCCTACAATGAGCAGTTCTTC
cdr3_aa: CASSRDYVSYNEQFF

v_call: TRBV4-1
j_call: TRBJ1-4
d_call: .
cdr3_length: 15
clone_size: few
cdr3_nt: TGCGCCAGCAGCCAAGATCCAGGAGCGGGTGAAAAACTGTTTTTT
cdr3_aa: CASSQDPGAGEKLFF

v_call: TRBV5-6
j_call: TRBJ2-7
d_call: TRBD1
cdr3_length: 16
clone_size: .
cdr3_nt: TGTGCCAGCAGCTTGGGGCAGGGGGCGTATACGTCCGAGCAGTACTTC
cdr3_aa: CASSLGQGAYTSEQYF

v_call: TRBV5-1
j_call: TRBJ1-3
d_call: TRBD1
cdr3_length: 16
clone_size: few
cdr3_nt: TGCGCCAGCAGCCCGTCAGGGACAGGGTTTACAGACACCATATATTTT
cdr3_aa: CASSPSGTGFTDTIYF

v_call: TRBV5-6
j_call: TRBJ2-7
d_call: TRBD2
cdr3_length: 11
clone_size: .
cdr3_nt: TGTGCCAGCACGCGGGGGGGCGAGCAGTACTTC
cdr3_aa: CASTRGGEQYF

v_call: TRBV11-2
j_call: TRBJ2-1
d_call: TRBD2
cdr3_length: 15
clone_size: .
cdr3_nt: TGTGCCAGCAGCTTCTCCGGGACTAGCGGTAATGAGCAGTTCTTC
cdr3_aa: CASSFSGTSGNEQFF

v_call: TRBV28
j_call: TRBJ1-5
d_call: TRBD1
cdr3_length: 15
clone_size: few
cdr3_nt: TGTGCCAGCAGTACCGGGACAGGAGGCAATCAGCCCCAGCATTTT
cdr3_aa: CASSTGTGGNQPQHF

v_call: TRBV18
j_call: TRBJ1-2
d_call: .
cdr3_length: 15
clone_size: .
cdr3_nt: TGTGCCAGCTCCCCAGGGGACTACCCACACTATGGCTACACCTTC
cdr3_aa: CASSPGDYPHYGYTF

v_call: TRBV2
j_call: TRBJ2-1
d_call: .
cdr3_length: 14
clone_size: .
cdr3_nt: TGTGCCAGCAGTGAGGGCCAACTTTACAATGAGCAGTTCTTC
cdr3_aa: CASSEGQLYNEQFF

v_call: TRBV5-6
j_call: TRBJ2-5
d_call: TRBD1
cdr3_length: 14
clone_size: .
cdr3_nt: TGTGCCAGCAGCACCGGGACAGGGATTGGGACCCAGTACTTC
cdr3_aa: CASSTGTGIGTQYF

v_call: TRBV19
j_call: TRBJ1-1
d_call: TRBD1
cdr3_length: 15
clone_size: .
cdr3_nt: TGTGCCAGTAGGCGAGGGACAGGGCGGAACACTGAAGCTTTCTTT
cdr3_aa: CASRRGTGRNTEAFF

v_call: TRBV5-1
j_call: TRBJ2-2
d_call: .
cdr3_length: 16
clone_size: .
cdr3_nt: TGCGCCAGCAGCTTGGCCGCGACATCGAACACCGGGGAGCTGTTTTTT
cdr3_aa: CASSLAATSNTGELFF

v_call: TRBV5-1
j_call: TRBJ2-7
d_call: .
cdr3_length: 14
clone_size: .
cdr3_nt: TGCGCCAGCAGCTCGCAGGGTGGATCCTACGAGCAGTACTTC
cdr3_aa: CASSSQGGSYEQYF

v_call: TRBV28
j_call: TRBJ1-4
d_call: .
cdr3_length: 15
clone_size: once
cdr3_nt: TGTGCCAGCAGTTTTCAAGGGGCCCGCCATGAAAAACTGTTTTTT
cdr3_aa: CASSFQGARHEKLFF

v_call: TRBV7-2
j_call: TRBJ2-7
d_call: TRBD2
cdr3_length: 15
clone_size: few
cdr3_nt: TGTGCCAGCAGCTCGACTAGCGGGTACCCCTACGAGCAGTACTTC
cdr3_aa: CASSSTSGYPYEQYF

v_call: TRBV5-1
j_call: TRBJ1-2
d_call: .
cdr3_length: 15
clone_size: .
cdr3_nt: TGCGCCAGCAGCCCCGCCGGGTCAGAGAACTATGGCTACACCTTC
cdr3_aa: CASSPAGSENYGYTF